The source of this T cell receptor (beta chain) is a study of blood T cell repertoires in COVID-19. Self-reported history from a screening survey and questionnaire set each donor's cohort. CDR3 size: 16 residues. Germline V gives CDR1 SGHRS, CDR2 YFSETQ. Trimming cost V 0 bases and J 1 base; bases outside gene matches: 5. Assay: immunoSEQ multiplex PCR; the TCRdb copy retains only in-frame clones and omits some. Of 140,000 or so clones in the sample, about 80% were seen once. Material for sequencing was PBMCs or T cells enriched from blood (not recorded which). J is TRBJ2-7 and V is TRBV5-1, with TRBD2 matching over 9 bases. This TCR derives from a woman aged 18 to 35 who had been exposed to COVID-19. The CDR3 is CASSLEVAGVSYEQYF. The CDR3 DNA reads TGCGCCAGCAGCTTGGAGGTAGCGGGAGTTTCCTACGAGCAGTACTTC.